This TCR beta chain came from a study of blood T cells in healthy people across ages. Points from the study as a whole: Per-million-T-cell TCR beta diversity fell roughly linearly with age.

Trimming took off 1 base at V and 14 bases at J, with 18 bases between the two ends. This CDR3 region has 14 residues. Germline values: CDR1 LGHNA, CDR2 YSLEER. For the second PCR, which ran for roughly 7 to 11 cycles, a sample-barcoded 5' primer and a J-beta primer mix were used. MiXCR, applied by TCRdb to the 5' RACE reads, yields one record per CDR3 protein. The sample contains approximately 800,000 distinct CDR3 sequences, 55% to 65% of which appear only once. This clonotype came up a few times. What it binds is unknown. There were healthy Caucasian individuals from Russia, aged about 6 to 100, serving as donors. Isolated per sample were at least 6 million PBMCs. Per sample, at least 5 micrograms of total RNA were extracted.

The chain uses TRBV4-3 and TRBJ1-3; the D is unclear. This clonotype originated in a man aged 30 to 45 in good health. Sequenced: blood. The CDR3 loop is CASSQGRLGEPVYF. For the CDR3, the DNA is TGCGCCAGCAGCCAAGGTCGACTGGGAGAGCCCGTATATTTT.